This T cell receptor (beta chain) emerged from a study of B cell selection in AIRE deficiency. Study-level points and caveats: Patient Tconv cells held around a third of Treg sequences shared by healthy donors.

Concerning this clone itself: Its antigen is unknown.

The CDR3 covers 18 residues. The junction had 12 bases not matched to a gene; V was cut back by 3 bases and J by 6 bases. Germline V lookup: CDR1 ENHRY, CDR2 SYGVKD. Assay: immunoSEQ multiplex PCR; the TCRdb copy retains only in-frame clones and omits some. In the table there are about 22,000 clones, about 96% of which are singletons. Sorting defined conventional CD4 T cells as CD4+CD127+. The clonotype originates from a human donor in good health. What was sequenced was CD4+CD127+ conventional T cells sorted from PBMCs. V gene TRBV10-3 combines with J gene TRBJ2-5; 14 bases fit TRBD2. The CDR3 DNA sequence: TGTGCCATCAGTGATTCTAGACTAGCGGGGGGGCCTAATAAGACCCAGTACTTC. Amino acids: CAISDSRLAGGPNKTQYF.